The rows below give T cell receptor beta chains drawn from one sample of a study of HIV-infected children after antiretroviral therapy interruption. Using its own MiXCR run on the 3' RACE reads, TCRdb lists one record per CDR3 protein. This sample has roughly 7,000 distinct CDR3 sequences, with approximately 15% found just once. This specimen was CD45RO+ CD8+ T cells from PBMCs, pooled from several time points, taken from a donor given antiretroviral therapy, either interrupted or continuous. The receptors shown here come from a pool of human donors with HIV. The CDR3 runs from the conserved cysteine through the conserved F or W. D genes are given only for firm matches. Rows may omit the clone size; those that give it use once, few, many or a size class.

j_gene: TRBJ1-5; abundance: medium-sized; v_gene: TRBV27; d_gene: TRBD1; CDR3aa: CASSETGGEGNQPQHF; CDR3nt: TGTGCCAGCAGCGAAACAGGGGGCGAAGGCAATCAGCCCCAGCATTTT
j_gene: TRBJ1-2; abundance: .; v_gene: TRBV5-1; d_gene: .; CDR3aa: CASSFPSANYGYTF; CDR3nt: TGCGCCAGCAGCTTCCCCTCAGCTAACTATGGCTACACCTTC
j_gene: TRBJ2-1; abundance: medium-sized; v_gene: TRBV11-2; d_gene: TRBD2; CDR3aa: CASSLTGTSGGEF; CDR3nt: TGTGCCAGCAGCTTAACCGGGACTAGCGGGGGGGAGTTC
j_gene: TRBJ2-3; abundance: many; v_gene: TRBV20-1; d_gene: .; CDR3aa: CSARDRRTSRDTQYF; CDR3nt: TGCAGTGCTAGAGATCGCCGGACCTCTCGAGATACGCAGTATTTT
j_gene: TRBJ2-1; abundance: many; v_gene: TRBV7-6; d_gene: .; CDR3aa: CASSLGLYNEQFF; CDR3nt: TGTGCCAGCAGCTTAGGTTTGTACAATGAGCAGTTCTTC
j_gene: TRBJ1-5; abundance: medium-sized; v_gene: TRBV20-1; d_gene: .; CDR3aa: CSARSAGDQPQHF; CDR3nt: TGCAGTGCTAGATCGGCAGGGGACCAGCCCCAGCATTTT
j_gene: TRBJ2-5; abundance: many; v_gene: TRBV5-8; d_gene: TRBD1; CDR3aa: CASSPGDSSREETQYF; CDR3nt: TGTGCCAGCAGCCCAGGGGACAGCTCCCGGGAAGAGACCCAGTACTTC
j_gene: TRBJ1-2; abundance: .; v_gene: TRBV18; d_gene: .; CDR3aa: CASSPFPGEEGYTF; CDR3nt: TGTGCCAGCTCACCGTTTCCGGGGGAGGAGGGCTACACCTTC
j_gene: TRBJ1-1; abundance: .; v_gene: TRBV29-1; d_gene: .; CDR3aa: CSGKTNTEAFF; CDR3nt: TGCAGCGGAAAAACGAACACTGAAGCTTTCTTT
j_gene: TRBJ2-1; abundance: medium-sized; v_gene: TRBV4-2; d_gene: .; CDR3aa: CASSRRLGGDNEQFF; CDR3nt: TGTGCCAGCAGCCGCAGATTAGGAGGCGACAATGAGCAGTTCTTC
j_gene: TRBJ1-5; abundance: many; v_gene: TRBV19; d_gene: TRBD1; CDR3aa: CASSTDRENQPQHF; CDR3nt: TGTGCCAGTAGTACCGACAGGGAGAATCAGCCCCAGCATTTT
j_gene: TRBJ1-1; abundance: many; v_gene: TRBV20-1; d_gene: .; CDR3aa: CSAREGARTEAFF; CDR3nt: TGCAGTGCTAGAGAGGGGGCGAGAACTGAAGCTTTCTTT
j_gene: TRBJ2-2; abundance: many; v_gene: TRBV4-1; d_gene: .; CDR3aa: CASSLGGNTGELFF; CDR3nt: TGCGCCAGCAGTTTAGGCGGGAACACCGGGGAGCTGTTTTTT
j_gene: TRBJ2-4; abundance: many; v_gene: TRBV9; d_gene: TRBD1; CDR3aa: CASSVGQGFENIQYF; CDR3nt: TGTGCCAGCAGCGTCGGACAGGGGTTTGAAAACATTCAGTACTTC
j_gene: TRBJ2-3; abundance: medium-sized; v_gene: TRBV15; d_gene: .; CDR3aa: CATSSQDKEADTQYF; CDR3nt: TGTGCCACCAGCAGTCAAGACAAAGAGGCAGATACGCAGTATTTT
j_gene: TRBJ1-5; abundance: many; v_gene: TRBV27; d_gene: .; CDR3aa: CASSFVNQPQHF; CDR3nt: TGTGCCAGCAGTTTTGTCAATCAGCCCCAGCATTTT
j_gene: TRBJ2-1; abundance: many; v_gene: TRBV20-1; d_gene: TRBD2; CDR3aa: CSAPSGLAFSYNEQFF; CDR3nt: TGCAGTGCTCCGTCGGGACTAGCGTTCTCCTACAATGAGCAGTTCTTC
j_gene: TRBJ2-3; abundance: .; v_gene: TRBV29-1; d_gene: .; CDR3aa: CSVQGADTQYF; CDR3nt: TGCAGCGTTCAGGGAGCGGATACGCAGTATTTT
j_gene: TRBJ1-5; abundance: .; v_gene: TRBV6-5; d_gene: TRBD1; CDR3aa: CASSYAGTGDQPQHF; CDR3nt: TGTGCCAGCAGTTACGCCGGGACAGGGGATCAGCCCCAGCATTTT
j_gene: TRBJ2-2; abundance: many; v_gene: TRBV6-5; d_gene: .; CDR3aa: CASSFRAGELFF; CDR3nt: TGTGCCAGCAGCTTTAGGGCCGGGGAGCTGTTTTTT
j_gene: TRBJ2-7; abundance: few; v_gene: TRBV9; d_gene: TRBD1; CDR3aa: CASSVGGTAGPTYEQYF; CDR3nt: TGTGCCAGCAGCGTAGGAGGGACAGCCGGACCTACCTACGAGCAGTACTTC
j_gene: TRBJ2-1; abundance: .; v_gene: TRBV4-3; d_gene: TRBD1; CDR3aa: CASSHSKPGQRRNEQFF; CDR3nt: TGCGCCAGCAGCCACTCTAAACCGGGACAGAGAAGGAATGAGCAGTTCTTC
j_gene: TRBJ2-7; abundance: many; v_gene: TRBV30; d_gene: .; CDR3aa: CAWSVTKFLGLKYEQYF; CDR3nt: TGTGCCTGGAGCGTCACGAAGTTTTTGGGACTGAAATACGAGCAGTACTTC
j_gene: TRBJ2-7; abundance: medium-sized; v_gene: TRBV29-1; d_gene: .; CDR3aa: CSVVSAGSSYEQYF; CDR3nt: TGCAGCGTTGTAAGCGCAGGGTCGAGCTACGAGCAGTACTTC
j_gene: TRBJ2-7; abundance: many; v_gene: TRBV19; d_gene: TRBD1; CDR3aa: CASTTIGDRGHEQYF; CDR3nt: TGTGCCAGTACAACTATCGGGGACAGGGGTCACGAGCAGTACTTC
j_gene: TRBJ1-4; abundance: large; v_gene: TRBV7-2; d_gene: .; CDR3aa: CASSDGGGDEKLFF; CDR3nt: TGTGCCAGCAGCGATGGGGGGGGTGATGAAAAACTGTTTTTT
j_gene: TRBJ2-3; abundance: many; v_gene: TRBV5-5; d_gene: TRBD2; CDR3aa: CASSLAPGTSGRTDTQYF; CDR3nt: TGTGCCAGCAGCTTGGCCCCCGGGACTAGCGGGCGCACAGATACGCAGTATTTT
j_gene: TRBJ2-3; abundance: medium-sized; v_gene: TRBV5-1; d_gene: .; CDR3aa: CASSLGEDTQYF; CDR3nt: TGCGCCAGCAGCTTGGGGGAAGATACGCAGTATTTT
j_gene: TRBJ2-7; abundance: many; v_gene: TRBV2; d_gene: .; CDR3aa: CASSIGQFYEQYF; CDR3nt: TGTGCCAGCTCAATAGGACAGTTCTACGAGCAGTACTTC
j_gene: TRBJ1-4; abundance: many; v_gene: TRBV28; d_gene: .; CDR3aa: CASSLGGAKGEKLFF; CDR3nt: TGTGCCAGCAGCCTTGGGGGGGCCAAGGGCGAAAAACTGTTTTTT
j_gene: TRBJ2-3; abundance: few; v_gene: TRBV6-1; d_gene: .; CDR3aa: CASTRSGSSTDTQYF; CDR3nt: TGTGCCAGCACGCGATCAGGTTCCAGCACAGATACGCAGTATTTT
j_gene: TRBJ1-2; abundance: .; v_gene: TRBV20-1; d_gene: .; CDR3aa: CSARDYERGGGGYTF; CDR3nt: TGCAGTGCTAGAGATTACGAAAGGGGAGGGGGTGGCTACACCTTC
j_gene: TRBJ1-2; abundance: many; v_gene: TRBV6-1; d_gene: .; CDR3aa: CASSEQMGAYGYTF; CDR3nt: TGTGCCAGCAGTGAACAAATGGGGGCCTATGGCTACACCTTC
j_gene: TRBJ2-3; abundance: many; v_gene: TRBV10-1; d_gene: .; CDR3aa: CASSESVGGLGADTQYF; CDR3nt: TGCGCCAGCAGTGAGTCCGTCGGGGGGCTTGGGGCAGATACGCAGTATTTT
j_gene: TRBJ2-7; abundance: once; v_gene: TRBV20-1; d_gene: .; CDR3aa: CSASTMDSTSYEQYF; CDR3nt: TGCAGTGCTAGCACAATGGACAGCACCTCCTACGAGCAGTACTTC
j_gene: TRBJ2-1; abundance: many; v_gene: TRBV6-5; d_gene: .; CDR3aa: CASSPQLMGNNEQFF; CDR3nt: TGTGCCAGCAGCCCCCAGCTGATGGGTAACAATGAGCAGTTCTTC
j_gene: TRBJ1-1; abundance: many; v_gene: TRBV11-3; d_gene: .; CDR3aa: CASSLSGVNTEAFF; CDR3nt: TGTGCCAGCAGCTTATCCGGGGTGAACACTGAAGCTTTCTTT
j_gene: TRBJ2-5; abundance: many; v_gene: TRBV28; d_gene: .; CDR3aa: CASTGDQETQYF; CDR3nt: TGTGCCAGCACAGGGGACCAAGAGACCCAGTACTTC
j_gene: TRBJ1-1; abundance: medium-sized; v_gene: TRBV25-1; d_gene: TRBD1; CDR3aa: CASRQGVATEAFF; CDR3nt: TGTGCCAGCAGACAGGGGGTCGCCACTGAAGCTTTCTTT
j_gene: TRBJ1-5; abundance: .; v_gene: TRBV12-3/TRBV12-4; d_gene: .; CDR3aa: CASSFGSNQPQHF; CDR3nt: TGTGCCAGCAGTTTCGGCAGCAATCAGCCCCAGCATTTT
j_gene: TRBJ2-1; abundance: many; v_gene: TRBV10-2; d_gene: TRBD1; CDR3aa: CASSEMSGQGLNEQFF; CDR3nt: TGCGCCAGCAGTGAAATGTCGGGACAGGGCCTCAATGAGCAGTTCTTC
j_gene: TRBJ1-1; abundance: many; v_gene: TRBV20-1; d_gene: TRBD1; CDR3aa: CSASAILTGASTEAFF; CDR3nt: TGCAGTGCTAGCGCTATCTTGACAGGGGCGAGTACTGAAGCTTTCTTT
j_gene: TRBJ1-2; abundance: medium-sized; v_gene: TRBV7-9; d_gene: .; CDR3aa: CASSLSRNRAHGYTF; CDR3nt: TGTGCCAGCAGCTTATCTAGAAACAGGGCTCATGGCTACACCTTC
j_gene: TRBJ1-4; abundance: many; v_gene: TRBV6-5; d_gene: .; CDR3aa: CASRTDSLNEKLFF; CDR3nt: TGTGCCAGCAGGACGGACAGCCTTAATGAAAAACTGTTTTTT
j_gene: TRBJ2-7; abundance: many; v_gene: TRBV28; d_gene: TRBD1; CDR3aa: CASHWDRSYEQYF; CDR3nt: TGTGCCAGCCACTGGGACAGATCCTACGAGCAGTACTTC
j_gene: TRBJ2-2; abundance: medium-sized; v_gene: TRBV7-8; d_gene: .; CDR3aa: CASSSTADRSTGELFF; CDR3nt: TGTGCCAGCAGCTCCACCGCCGACAGAAGCACCGGGGAGCTGTTTTTT
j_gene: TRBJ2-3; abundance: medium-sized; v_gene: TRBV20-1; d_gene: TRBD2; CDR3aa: CSARAYNLPSQNPGLEFLNTQYF; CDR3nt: TGCAGTGCTAGAGCGTACAATCTCCCCAGTCAAAACCCGGGACTAGAGTTCCTCAATACGCAGTATTTT
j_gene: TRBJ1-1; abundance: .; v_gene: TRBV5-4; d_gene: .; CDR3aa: CASSSYTNTEAFF; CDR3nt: TGTGCCAGCAGCTCATATACGAACACTGAAGCTTTCTTT
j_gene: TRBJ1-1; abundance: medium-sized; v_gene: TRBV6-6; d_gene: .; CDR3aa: CASRGTTNTEVFF; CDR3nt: TGTGCCAGCAGGGGGACAACAAACACAGAAGTCTTCTTT
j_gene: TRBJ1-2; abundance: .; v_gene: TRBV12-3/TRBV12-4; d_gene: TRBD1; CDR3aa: CASSPRDRLYGYTF; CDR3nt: TGTGCCAGCAGTCCGAGGGACAGGTTGTATGGCTACACCTTC
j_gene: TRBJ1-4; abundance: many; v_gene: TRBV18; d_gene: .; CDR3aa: CASSSSPTNEKLFF; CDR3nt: TGTGCCAGCTCTTCCAGTCCAACTAATGAAAAACTGTTTTTT
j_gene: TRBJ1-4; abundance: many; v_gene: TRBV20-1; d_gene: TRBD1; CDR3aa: CSARHISPGGGTNEKLFF; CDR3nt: TGCAGTGCTAGACACATCTCCCCAGGGGGAGGAACTAATGAAAAACTGTTTTTT
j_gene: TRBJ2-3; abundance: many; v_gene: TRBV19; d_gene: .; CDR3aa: CASSRRRGADTQYF; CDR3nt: TGTGCCAGTAGCCGACGTAGGGGGGCAGATACGCAGTATTTT
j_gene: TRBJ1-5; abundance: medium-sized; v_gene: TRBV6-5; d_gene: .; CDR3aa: CASSYVAGYQPQHF; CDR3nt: TGTGCCAGCAGTTACGTGGCCGGATATCAGCCCCAGCATTTT
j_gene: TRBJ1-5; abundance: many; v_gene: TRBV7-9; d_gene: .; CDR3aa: CASSSGPPYYQPQHF; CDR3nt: TGTGCCAGCAGTTCAGGACCTCCATATTATCAGCCCCAGCATTTT